This TCR beta chain was sequenced during a study of OX40 agonist ivuxolimab in advanced cancers. In the study overall: Patients received intravenous ivuxolimab every 2 weeks at 0.01 to 10 mg/kg. A male proportion of 82.7% was recorded, with mean age approximately 64 years and range about 20 to 79.

TCRdb keeps only in-frame clones here, not all; method: immunoSEQ multiplex PCR. The sample consists of roughly 20,000 clones, about four fifths of them appearing once. Points from the study as a whole: The mean number of expanded clones was higher in CD8+ T cells than in CD4+.

In the case of this clone: As yet, its antigen is unknown.

This CDR3 has 17 residues. The germline V gene has CDR1 MDHEN and CDR2 SYDVKM. Trimming took off 2 bases at V and 0 bases at J, with 14 bases between the two ends. This clonotype was sampled from an adult with an advanced solid tumor such as melanoma, head and neck, liver or kidney cancer. The chain has TRBV28 and TRBJ1-5; no clear D gene. Material: CD4+ or CD8+ T cells sorted from blood, obtained in a trial of the OX40 agonist ivuxolimab. CDR3 bases: TGTGCCAGCAGTTTAACGAGGTCGCGTTATAGCAATCAGCCCCAGCATTTT. This translates into CASSLTRSRYSNQPQHF.